Shown below are 27 T cell receptor beta chains from a single sample sequenced in a study of blood T cell repertoires in COVID-19. Assay: immunoSEQ multiplex PCR; the TCRdb copy retains only in-frame clones and omits some. The sample shows a few hundred thousand clones, 70% to 90% of them seen only once. The sample consisted of peripheral blood. The receptors originated from a man between 18 and 29 years old with active or convalescent COVID-19.

The chain recombines TRBV6-5 with TRBJ1-6; 9 nucleotides match TRBD1. Germline V CDR1 and CDR2: MNHEY, SVGAGI. Trimming at V came to 7 bases and at J to 10 bases, leaving 8 bases not matched to a gene. CDR3 length: 14 residues. The CDR3 loop is CASKPGQGRSPLHF. CDR3 nucleotide sequence: TGTGCCAGCAAACCGGGACAGGGTAGATCACCCCTCCACTTT.

V gene TRBV24-1 combines with J gene TRBJ1-1; D gene unclear. V was shortened by 8 bases and J by 5 bases, with 14 bases between the two germline ends. This CDR3 has 13 amino acids. Germline V CDR1 and CDR2: KGHDR, SFDVKD. The CDR3 sequence is CATTSRTGTEAFF. The CDR3 nucleotides read TGTGCCACCACCTCAAGGACGGGAACTGAAGCTTTCTTT.

The V call is TRBV28, the J call TRBJ1-1; tentatively, D is TRBD1 (6 bases). With 8 bases removed from V and 4 bases from J, the gap between germline ends came to 20 bases. The CDR3 has 15 residues. CDR1 and CDR2 from the germline V gene are MDHEN and SYDVKM. DNA for the CDR3: TGTGCCAGCGAACAGGGTCACTCGAGGGTCACTGAAGCTTTCTTT. Its translation: CASEQGHSRVTEAFF.

This clone was seen a handful of times. The rearrangement uses TRBV19 and TRBJ1-6; the D gene is possibly TRBD1 (5 bases). Germline loops: CDR1 LNHDA, CDR2 SQIVND (reference sequence). Trimming pared 4 bases from V and 10 bases from J, leaving 14 bases between. This CDR3 is built from 14 residues. The CDR3 spells CASSTRETGSPLHF. The CDR3 DNA is TGTGCCAGTAGTACCAGGGAAACCGGGTCACCCCTCCACTTT.

This rearrangement joins TRBV6-5 to TRBJ1-2; maybe TRBD1 (6 bases). V was trimmed by 0 bases and J by 8 bases, leaving 13 bases between them. The CDR3 has 14 amino acids. Germline values: CDR1 MNHEY, CDR2 SVGAGI. CDR3: CASSYSDRLDGYTF. CDR3 sequence (DNA): TGTGCCAGCAGTTACTCCGACAGGTTAGACGGCTACACCTTC.

The chain joins TRBV24-1 to TRBJ2-7, with TRBD1 identical over 11 bases. CDR3 length: 15 residues. CDR1 and CDR2 from the germline V gene are KGHDR and SFDVKD. J gave up 2 bases and V 4 bases, and 3 bases lay outside the gene matches. The CDR3 loop reads CATSDPGQGAYEQYF. CDR3 nucleotide sequence: TGTGCCACCAGTGACCCGGGACAGGGGGCCTACGAGCAGTACTTC.

The chain joins TRBV9 to TRBJ2-2, with a tentative D call TRBD1 (5 bases). The CDR3 has 15 residues. The germline V gene encodes CDR1 SGDLS and CDR2 YYNGEE. The germline V and J ends were trimmed by 3 bases and 1 base, with 10 bases remaining between them. The DNA of the CDR3 is TGTGCCAGCAGCGCAGCAGGGATGAACACCGGGGAGCTGTTTTTT. As protein: CASSAAGMNTGELFF.

The chain has TRBV6-5 and TRBJ1-6, with a weak D call TRBD1 (6 bases). The ends were cut back, 6 bases at V and 9 bases at J, with 18 bases in the middle. CDR1 and CDR2 (germline): MNHEY, SVGAGI. The CDR3 has 15 amino acids. CDR3 sequence: CASRSGGREGSPLHF. The CDR3 DNA is TGTGCCAGCAGGTCGGGGGGCCGCGAGGGTTCACCCCTCCACTTT.

J is TRBJ1-1 and V is TRBV6-5; no firm D call. V lost 6 bases and J 4 bases, leaving 6 bases between the germline ends. From germline, CDR1 is MNHEY and CDR2 SVGAGI. CDR3 length: 11 amino acids. CDR3 nucleotide sequence: TGTGCCAGCAGAGAGGGCACTGAAGCTTTCTTT. Its translation is CASREGTEAFF.

The V call is TRBV6-1, the J call TRBJ2-7; TRBD2 might be the D (7 bases). Germline-derived CDR1 and CDR2 are MNHNS and SASEGT. This CDR3 contains 17 residues. Trimming pared 2 bases from V and 3 bases from J, leaving 20 bases between. The CDR3 DNA reads TGTGCCAGCAGTGAATCGTCGGGGGGCCACCTTTACTACGAGCAGTACTTC. This gives the protein CASSESSGGHLYYEQYF.

The V gene is TRBV28, the J gene TRBJ1-1; no firm D call. CDR1 MDHEN and CDR2 SYDVKM come from the germline V gene. CDR3 length equals 11 residues. V lost 7 bases to trimming and J lost 7 bases, with 10 bases between them. CDR3 loop: CASITGLEAFF. CDR3 in DNA: TGTGCCAGCATAACCGGACTTGAAGCTTTCTTT.

The chain links TRBV6-5 to TRBJ1-6, with unresolved D. CDR1 and CDR2 from the germline V gene are MNHEY and SVGAGI. The CDR3 is made up of 15 amino acids. V was shortened by 5 bases and J by 3 bases, with 11 bases between the two germline ends. The CDR3, as DNA: TGTGCCAGCAGTCATGACCGCGGCTATAATTCACCCCTCCACTTT. It translates to CASSHDRGYNSPLHF.

The gene calls are TRBV11-3 and TRBJ1-1; possible D gene TRBD1, 5 bases. Between the trimmed V and J ends, which lost 6 bases and 3 bases, there was a span of 14 bases. CDR1 is SGHNT, CDR2 YENEEA, per germline. This CDR3 is built from 14 residues. As DNA, the CDR3 is TGTGCCAGCAGGCGATTCGACAGATACACTGAAGCTTTCTTT. This sequence encodes CASRRFDRYTEAFF.

The V call is TRBV6-6, the J call TRBJ2-7; D is ambiguous. Between the trimmed V and J ends, which lost 1 base and 5 bases, there was a span of 15 bases. Per the germline V gene, CDR1 is MNHNY and CDR2 is SVGAGI (reference sequence). The CDR3 contains 15 residues. CDR3 sequence reads: CASSYLAGRKNEQYF. CDR3 nucleotide sequence: TGTGCCAGCAGTTACTTGGCAGGCCGTAAGAACGAGCAGTACTTC.

The J gene is TRBJ1-2, the V gene TRBV19; 10 bases are shared with TRBD1. The CDR3 sequence is 13 residues long. Unmatched junction bases numbered 1, after V lost 6 bases and J lost 3 bases. Germline CDR1 and CDR2: LNHDA and SQIVND (reference sequence). The CDR3, as DNA: TGTGCCAGTAGGGGGACAGGGGACTATGGCTACACCTTC. Translating it yields CASRGTGDYGYTF.

The chain employs TRBV6-5 and TRBJ2-7; D perhaps matches TRBD2 (7 bases). The germline CDR1 and CDR2 sequences are MNHEY and SVGAGI. The V end lost 6 bases, the J end lost 4 bases, and 10 bases lay between the germline ends. The CDR3 consists of 12 residues. The DNA for the CDR3 is TGTGCCAGCAGGGCGGGGGCTTACGAGCAGTACTTC. Its protein is CASRAGAYEQYF.

The chain uses TRBV5-6 and TRBJ1-2; D possibly corresponds to TRBD1 (6 bases). Trimming cost V 5 bases and J 5 bases, with 13 bases left between them. CDR3 size: 13 residues. The germline gives CDR1 SGHDT, CDR2 YYEEEE. CDR3 nucleotide sequence: TGTGCCAGCAGATCTGGGGGGGCTTATGGCTACACCTTC. Translating gives CASRSGGAYGYTF. Filled out from reference TRBV5-6 and TRBJ1-2, the complete variable domain reads DAGVTQSPTHLIKTRGQQVTLRCSPKSGHDTVSWYQQALGQGPQFIFQYYEEEERQRGNFPDRFSGHQFPNYSSELNVNALLLGDSALYLCASRSGGAYGYTFGSGTRLTVV.

This clone was seen a single time. This chain connects TRBV27 to TRBJ2-1; the D gene is possibly TRBD1 (6 bases). Germline-derived CDR1 and CDR2 are MNHEY and SMNVEV (reference sequence). Trimming removed 0 bases at V and 4 bases at J, with 16 bases between. CDR3 length: 17 residues. The CDR3 loop is CASSLSPTPGQYNEQFF. CDR3 sequence (DNA): TGTGCCAGCAGTTTATCCCCTACACCGGGACAATACAATGAGCAGTTCTTC.

The chain carries TRBV9 and TRBJ2-3; TRBD2 is a possible D gene (7 bases). V was pared by 3 bases and J by 9 bases, with 17 bases between. Germline V CDR1 and CDR2: SGDLS, YYNGEE. This CDR3 has 14 residues. The DNA of the CDR3 is TGTGCCAGCAGCGCGTTTGAGAGGGGGGGAACGCAGTATTTT. Amino acids: CASSAFERGGTQYF.

The sample holds one count of this clone. V is TRBV5-1 and J is TRBJ1-4, with TRBD1 matching 7 bases. The CDR3 runs 14 residues. J lost 7 bases, V lost 3 bases, and 6 bases had no gene match. Per the germline V gene, CDR1 is SGHRS and CDR2 is YFSETQ. CDR3 amino acids: CASSSQGQSEKLFF. The CDR3 DNA is TGCGCCAGCAGCTCACAGGGGCAAAGTGAAAAACTGTTTTTT.

The CDR3 loop reads CASSSEAMNTEAFF. DNA of the CDR3: TGTGCCAGCAGTTCCGAGGCTATGAACACTGAAGCTTTCTTT. The gene calls are TRBV28 and TRBJ1-1; unclear D gene. V was cut by 4 bases and J by 0 bases, with 9 bases left in between. The V gene's germline CDR1 is MDHEN and CDR2 SYDVKM. The CDR3 consists of 14 residues.

The chain combines TRBV7-2 with TRBJ2-1; 8 bases fit TRBD1. Germline-derived CDR1 and CDR2 are SGHTA and FQGNSA. There are 15 residues in the CDR3. V gave up 3 bases and J gave up 7 bases; unmatched junction bases: 8. CDR3 sequence reads: CASSFGQGSGNEQFF. In nucleotides, the CDR3 is TGTGCCAGCAGCTTCGGACAGGGATCAGGGAATGAGCAGTTCTTC.

In nucleotides, the CDR3 is TGTGCCAGCAACCCTGGGGGGTCACCCCTCCACTTT. Its protein product is CASNPGGSPLHF. The chain employs TRBV28 and TRBJ1-6; a possible D gene is TRBD1 (5 bases). V lost 7 bases and J 10 bases, leaving 11 bases between the germline ends. The V gene's germline CDR1 is MDHEN and CDR2 SYDVKM. The CDR3 extends over 12 amino acids.

The chain joins TRBV19 to TRBJ2-6; possible D gene TRBD1, 6 bases. V lost 5 bases and J lost 2, with 10 bases in between. Germline V gives CDR1 LNHDA, CDR2 SQIVND (reference sequence). The CDR3 covers 15 residues. CDR3 nucleotide sequence: TGTGCCAGTAGTTCCGGGACACCTGGGGCCAACGTCCTGACTTTC. Translating gives CASSSGTPGANVLTF.

This rearrangement joins TRBV6-6 to TRBJ2-7, with 7 bases matching TRBD2. The CDR3 loop spans 14 amino acids. Germline CDR1 is MNHNY and CDR2 is SVGAGI (reference sequence). V lost 7 bases to trimming and J lost 0 bases; unmatched junction nucleotides: 6. CDR3 in DNA: TGTGCCAGCACTGCGGCTAGCGGCTCCTACGAGCAGTACTTC. Amino acids: CASTAASGSYEQYF.

The chain employs TRBV5-1 and TRBJ2-4; D remains ambiguous. The germline V and J ends were trimmed by 3 bases and 7 bases, with 8 bases remaining between them. Germline assignment: CDR1 SGHRS and CDR2 YFSETQ. The CDR3 consists of 12 residues. CDR3 region: CASSSDGNIQYF. The CDR3 nucleotides are TGCGCCAGCAGCTCCGACGGGAACATTCAGTACTTC.

The chain couples TRBV7-9 to TRBJ1-4, with D hard to call. Per germline, CDR1 SEHNR and CDR2 FQNEAQ (reference sequence). V shed 3 bases and J shed 5 bases, with 13 bases lying between them. This CDR3 comprises 15 residues. The CDR3 spells CASSFGYTYNEKLFF. The DNA for the CDR3 is TGTGCCAGCAGCTTCGGGTATACTTACAATGAAAAACTGTTTTTT. The variable domain in full, completed from reference TRBV7-9 and TRBJ1-4, reads DTGVSQNPRHKITKRGQNVTFRCDPISEHNRLYWYRQTLGQGPEFLTYFQNEAQLEKSRLLSDRFSAERPKGSFSTLEIQRTEQGDSAMYLCASSFGYTYNEKLFFGSGTQLSVL.